The 4 T cell receptor beta chains below all came from one sample that was sequenced in a study of blood T cell repertoires in COVID-19. The protocol was immunoSEQ multiplex PCR, while the TCRdb copy is restricted to in-frame clones and leaves out a portion. The table records some 130,000 clones, about nine tenths of them present only once. The sequencing input was peripheral blood. The receptor set was obtained from a man in his fifties or sixties with active COVID-19.

The V call is TRBV7-2, the J call TRBJ1-3; 8 nucleotides agree with TRBD1. With 5 bases clipped from V and 3 bases from J, the junction kept 6 bases outside the gene matches. The CDR3 length is 15 residues. Germline V CDR1 and CDR2: SGHTA, FQGNSA. The CDR3 DNA reads TGTGCCAGCAGCCCACAGGGGGTTTATGGAAACACCATATATTTT. This sequence encodes CASSPQGVYGNTIYF.

This clone has only a few counts. V is TRBV29-1 and J is TRBJ1-2, with D possibly matching TRBD1 (6 bases). This CDR3 comprises 12 residues. Trimming cost V 5 bases and J 7 bases, with 14 bases left between them. Germline CDR1 and CDR2: SQVTM and ANQGSEA. CDR3 amino acids: CSVSSGAGGYTF. The CDR3 bases are TGCAGCGTTTCCTCAGGGGCGGGTGGCTACACCTTC.

CDR3 DNA: TGTGCCAGCAGCGTAGGGGCAGGCTCTCGGGGGCAGTTCTTC. Protein sequence: CASSVGAGSRGQFF. The chain employs TRBV7-2 and TRBJ2-1; D tentatively fits TRBD1 or TRBD2 (5 bases each). The CDR3 covers 14 residues. Looked up from germline, CDR1 is SGHTA and CDR2 is FQGNSA. V lost 5 bases to trimming and J lost 12 bases, with 20 bases between them.

The chain couples TRBV15 to TRBJ1-6; the match to TRBD1 covers 7 bases. This CDR3 is built from 14 residues. After removal of 3 bases from V and 14 bases from J, the junction contained 10 bases not matched to a gene. Germline V lookup: CDR1 LNHNV, CDR2 YYDKDF (reference sequence). The CDR3 protein is CATSSPTGIPTLHF. The CDR3 DNA reads as TGTGCCACCAGCAGCCCGACAGGGATCCCCACCCTCCACTTT. Complete variable domain (other parts from reference TRBV15 and TRBJ1-6): DAMVIQNPRYQVTQFGKPVTLSCSQTLNHNVMYWYQQKSSQAPKLLFHYYDKDFNNEADTPDNFQSRRPNTSFCFLDIRSPGLGDTAMYLCATSSPTGIPTLHFGNGTRLTVT.